This T cell receptor (beta chain) emerged from a study of cytomegalovirus exposure and HLA in healthy donors. To note about this clone: The antigen is unknown.

Trimming pared 3 bases from V and 2 bases from J, leaving 11 bases between. This CDR3 is 15 amino acids long. Germline CDR1 LNHDA, CDR2 SQIVND (reference sequence). PCR employed 60 Vbeta and 13 Jbeta primers. TCRdb's copy holds only in-frame clones and misses some; the assay was immunoSEQ multiplex PCR. The sample records 120,000 to 150,000 clones, 77% being singletons. Findings and caveats of the study: In a later analysis, TCR beta V- and J-gene trimming showed a link to a missense DCLRE1C variant. CMV antigen specificity was confirmed in vitro for three CMV-associated chains.

Sample: PBMCs. This chain links TRBV19 with TRBJ1-5; TRBD1 might be the D (5 bases). This sequence originates from a female donor in good health and CMV-seronegative. The CDR3 reads CASSIRGTGNQPQHF. The DNA of the CDR3 is TGTGCCAGTAGTATTAGGGGTACAGGCAATCAGCCCCAGCATTTT.